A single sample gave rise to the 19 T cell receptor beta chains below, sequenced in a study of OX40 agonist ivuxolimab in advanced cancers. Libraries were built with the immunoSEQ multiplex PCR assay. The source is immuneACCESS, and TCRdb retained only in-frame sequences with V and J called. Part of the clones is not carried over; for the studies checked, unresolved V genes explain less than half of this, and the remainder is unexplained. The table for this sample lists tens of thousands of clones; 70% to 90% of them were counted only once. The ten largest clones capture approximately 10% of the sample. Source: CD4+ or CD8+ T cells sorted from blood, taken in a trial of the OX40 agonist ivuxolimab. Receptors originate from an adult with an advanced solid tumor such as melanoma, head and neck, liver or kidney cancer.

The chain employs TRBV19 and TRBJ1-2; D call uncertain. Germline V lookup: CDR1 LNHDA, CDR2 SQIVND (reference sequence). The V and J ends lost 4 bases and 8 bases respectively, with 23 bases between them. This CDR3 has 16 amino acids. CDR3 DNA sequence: TGTGCCAGTAGTACTCCGACGGACCCAGAATCGTGGGGCTACACCTTC. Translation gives CASSTPTDPESWGYTF.

The CDR3 DNA sequence: TGTGCCAGCAGCTTGGCACAAGAGACCCAGTACTTC. Amino acid sequence: CASSLAQETQYF. This rearrangement joins TRBV7-9 to TRBJ2-5; D is ambiguous. This CDR3 is 12 amino acids long. The V end lost 3 bases, the J end lost 2 bases, and 4 bases lay between the germline ends. Germline V gene data show CDR1 as SEHNR and CDR2 as FQNEAQ (reference sequence).

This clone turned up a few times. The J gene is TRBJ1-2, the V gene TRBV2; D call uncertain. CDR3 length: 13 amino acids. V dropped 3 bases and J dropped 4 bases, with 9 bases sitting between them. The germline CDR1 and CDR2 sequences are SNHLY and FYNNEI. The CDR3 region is CASSDQETYGYTF. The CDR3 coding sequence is TGTGCCAGCAGTGACCAGGAAACCTATGGCTACACCTTC.

The DNA of the CDR3 is TGTGCCAGTAGTATTGGGTCGGCGTGGCCGGCCAGAGAAAACACCATATATTTT. This gives the protein CASSIGSAWPARENTIYF. The chain has TRBV19 and TRBJ1-3; D call uncertain. This CDR3 region has 18 residues. The V gene lost 3 bases and the J gene lost 6 bases, with 24 bases spanning the gap. Germline CDR1 reads LNHDA; CDR2 reads SQIVND (reference sequence).

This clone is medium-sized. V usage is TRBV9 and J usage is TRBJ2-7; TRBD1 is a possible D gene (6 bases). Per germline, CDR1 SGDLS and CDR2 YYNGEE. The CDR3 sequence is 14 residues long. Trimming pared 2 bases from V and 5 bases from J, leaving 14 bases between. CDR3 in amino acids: CASSVRDRFHEQYF. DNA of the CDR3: TGTGCCAGCAGCGTCCGAGACAGGTTCCACGAGCAGTACTTC.

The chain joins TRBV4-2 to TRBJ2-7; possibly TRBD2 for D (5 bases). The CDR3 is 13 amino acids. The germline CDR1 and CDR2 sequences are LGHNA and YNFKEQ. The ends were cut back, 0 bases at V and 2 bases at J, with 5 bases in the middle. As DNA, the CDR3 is TGTGCCAGCAGCCAAGAGAGGGCCTACGAGCAGTACTTC. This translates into CASSQERAYEQYF.

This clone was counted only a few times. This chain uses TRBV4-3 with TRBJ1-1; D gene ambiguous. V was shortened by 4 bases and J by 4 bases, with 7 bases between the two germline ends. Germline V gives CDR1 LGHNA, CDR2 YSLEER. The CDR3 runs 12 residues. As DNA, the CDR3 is TGCGCCAGCAGCCCTGGTGGCACTGAAGCTTTCTTT. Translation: CASSPGGTEAFF.

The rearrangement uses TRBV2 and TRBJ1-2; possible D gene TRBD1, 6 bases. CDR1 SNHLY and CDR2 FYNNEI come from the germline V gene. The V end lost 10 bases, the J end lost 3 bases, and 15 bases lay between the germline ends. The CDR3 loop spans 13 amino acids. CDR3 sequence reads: CAKEGGTDYGYTF. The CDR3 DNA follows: TGTGCCAAGGAGGGGGGCACGGACTATGGCTACACCTTC.

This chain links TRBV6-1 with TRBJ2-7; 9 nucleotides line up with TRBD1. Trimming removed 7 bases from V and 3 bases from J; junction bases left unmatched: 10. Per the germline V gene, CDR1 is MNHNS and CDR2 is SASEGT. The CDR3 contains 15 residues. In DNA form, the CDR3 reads TGTGCCAGCACCTGGGACAGGGATAGGGGCTACGAGCAGTACTTC. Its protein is CASTWDRDRGYEQYF.

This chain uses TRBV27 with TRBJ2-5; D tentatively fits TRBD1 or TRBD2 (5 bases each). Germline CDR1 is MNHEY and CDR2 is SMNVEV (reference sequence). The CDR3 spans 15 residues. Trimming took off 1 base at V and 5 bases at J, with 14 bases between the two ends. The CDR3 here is CASSLFWDDGETQYF. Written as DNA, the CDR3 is TGTGCCAGCAGTTTATTCTGGGACGACGGTGAGACCCAGTACTTC.

The CDR3 region has the DNA TGTGCCAGCAGCTTGAGGTTTGGCGGGAACACTGAAGCTTTCTTT. Encoded protein: CASSLRFGGNTEAFF. The chain has TRBV5-4 and TRBJ1-1; D not certain. Trimming took off 1 base at V and 1 base at J, with 11 bases between the two ends. The CDR3 has 15 amino acids. The germline CDR1 and CDR2 sequences are SGHNT and YYREEE (reference sequence). Full variable domain (missing parts from reference TRBV5-4 and TRBJ1-1): ETGVTQSPTHLIKTRGQQVTLRCSSQSGHNTVSWYQQALGQGPQFIFQYYREEENGRGNFPPRFSGLQFPNYSSELNVNALELDDSALYLCASSLRFGGNTEAFFGQGTRLTVV.

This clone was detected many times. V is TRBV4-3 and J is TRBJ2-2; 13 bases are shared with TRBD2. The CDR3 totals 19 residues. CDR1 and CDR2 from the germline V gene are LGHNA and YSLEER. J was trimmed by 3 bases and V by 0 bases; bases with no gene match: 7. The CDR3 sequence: CASSQDLGLAGAYTGELFF. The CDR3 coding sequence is TGCGCCAGCAGCCAAGATCTCGGACTAGCGGGAGCCTACACCGGGGAGCTGTTTTTT.

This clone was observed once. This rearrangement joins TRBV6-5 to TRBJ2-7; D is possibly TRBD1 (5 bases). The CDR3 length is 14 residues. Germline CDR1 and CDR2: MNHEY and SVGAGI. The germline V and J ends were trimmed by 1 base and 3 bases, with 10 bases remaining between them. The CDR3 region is CASSYWGDDYEQYF. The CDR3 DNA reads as TGTGCCAGCAGTTACTGGGGCGACGACTACGAGCAGTACTTC.

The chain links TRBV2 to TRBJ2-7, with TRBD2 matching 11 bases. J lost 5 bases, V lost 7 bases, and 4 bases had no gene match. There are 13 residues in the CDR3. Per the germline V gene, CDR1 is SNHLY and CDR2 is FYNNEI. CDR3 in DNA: TGTGCCAGCAAACTAGCGGGGGCGCACGAGCAGTACTTC. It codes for CASKLAGAHEQYF.

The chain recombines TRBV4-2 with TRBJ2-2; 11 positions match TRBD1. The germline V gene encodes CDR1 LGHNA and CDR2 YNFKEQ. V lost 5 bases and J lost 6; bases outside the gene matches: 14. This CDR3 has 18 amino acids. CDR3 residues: CASSSITDRGQVAGELFF. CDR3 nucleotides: TGTGCCAGCAGCTCCATCACGGACAGGGGGCAGGTTGCCGGGGAGCTGTTTTTT.

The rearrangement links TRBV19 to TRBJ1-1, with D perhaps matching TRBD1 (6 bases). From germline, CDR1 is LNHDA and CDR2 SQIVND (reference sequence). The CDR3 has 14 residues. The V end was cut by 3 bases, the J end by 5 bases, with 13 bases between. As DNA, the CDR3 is TGTGCCAGTAGTATGGAGGGGGGGAAGACTGAAGCTTTCTTT. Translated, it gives CASSMEGGKTEAFF.

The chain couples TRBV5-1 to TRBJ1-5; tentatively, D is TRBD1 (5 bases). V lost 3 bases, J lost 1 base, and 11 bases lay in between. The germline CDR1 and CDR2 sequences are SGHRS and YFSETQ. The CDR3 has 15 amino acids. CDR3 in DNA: TGCGCCAGCAGCTCCGGGACGGTGAGCAATCAGCCCCAGCATTTT. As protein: CASSSGTVSNQPQHF.

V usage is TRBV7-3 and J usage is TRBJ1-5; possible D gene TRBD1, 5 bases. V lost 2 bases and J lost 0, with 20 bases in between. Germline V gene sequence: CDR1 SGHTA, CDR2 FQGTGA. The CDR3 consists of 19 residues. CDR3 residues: CASSLWDGVTRDSNQPQHF. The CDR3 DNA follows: TGTGCCAGCAGCTTATGGGACGGTGTAACACGCGATAGCAATCAGCCCCAGCATTTT.

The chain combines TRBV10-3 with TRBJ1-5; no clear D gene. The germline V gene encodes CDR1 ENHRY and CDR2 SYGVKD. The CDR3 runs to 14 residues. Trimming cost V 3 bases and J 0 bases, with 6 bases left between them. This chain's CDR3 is CAISEGISNQPQHF. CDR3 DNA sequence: TGTGCCATCAGTGAAGGAATTAGCAATCAGCCCCAGCATTTT.